These 21 T cell receptor beta chains originate from one sample sequenced in a study. TCRdb called the RT-PCR reads again in MiXCR, with one record for every CDR3 protein. The sample comprises almost 700,000 distinct CDR3 sequences, 14% of which are singletons, and just over 3.5% rests with the top ten. Sequenced input: memory CD4+ T cells from blood. The receptor set was obtained from a female donor in good health, serving as a healthy control.

The chain carries TRBV11-2 and TRBJ1-1; a weak D match, TRBD1 (5 bases). The CDR3 is made up of 13 amino acids. The V end lost 5 bases, the J end lost 6 bases, and 13 bases lay between the germline ends. Germline V gene sequence: CDR1 SGHAT, CDR2 FQNNGV. The CDR3 DNA is TGTGCCAGCAGCGGGGATAGAGGGGCTGAAGCTTTCTTT. As protein: CASSGDRGAEAFF.

This clonotype came up a few times. J is TRBJ1-5 and V is TRBV20-1; the match to TRBD1 covers 8 bases. This CDR3 has 15 residues. The germline CDR1 and CDR2 sequences are DFQATT and SNEGSKA (reference sequence). Germline trimming cut 0 bases from V and 5 bases from J; bases unmatched to any gene: 6. Here the CDR3 DNA reads TGCAGTGCTAGAGATAGACAGGGGCTTTATCAGCCCCAGCATTTT. The encoded protein is CSARDRQGLYQPQHF.

This clonotype was detected ten times or more. The chain employs TRBV5-5 and TRBJ2-1; D call uncertain. V dropped 0 bases and J dropped 6 bases, with 7 bases sitting between them. CDR1 SGHKS and CDR2 YYEKEE come from the germline V gene (reference sequence). CDR3 length: 13 residues. CDR3 region: CASSLGPTNEQFF. The CDR3 region has the DNA TGTGCCAGCAGCTTGGGGCCGACCAATGAGCAGTTCTTC.

This chain links TRBV6-2 or TRBV6-3 with TRBJ2-1, with D possibly TRBD2 on 6 matching bases. CDR1 and CDR2 from the germline V gene are MNHEY and SVGEGT. Trimming took off 2 bases at V and 8 bases at J, with 7 bases between the two ends. This CDR3 is 12 amino acids long. CDR3 protein: CASSYGGYEQFF. In DNA, the CDR3 is TGTGCCAGCAGTTACGGGGGGTATGAGCAGTTCTTC.

The chain combines TRBV28 with TRBJ1-2; maybe TRBD1 (6 bases). V lost 4 bases and J lost 4, with 13 bases in between. Germline V lookup: CDR1 MDHEN, CDR2 SYDVKM. The CDR3 totals 14 residues. CDR3 in amino acids: CASSWSGAVYGYTF. The CDR3, as DNA: TGTGCCAGCAGTTGGTCAGGGGCGGTCTATGGCTACACCTTC.

Here the CDR3 reads CASVGAQGQPQHF. As DNA, the CDR3 is TGTGCCAGCGTAGGCGCCCAAGGACAGCCCCAGCATTTT. The V gene is TRBV6-2 or TRBV6-3, the J gene TRBJ1-5, with D uncertain. Germline values: CDR1 MNHEY, CDR2 SVGEGT. Trimming removed 8 bases from V and 7 bases from J, with 15 bases in between. The CDR3 runs 13 residues.

The V gene is TRBV27, the J gene TRBJ1-2, with D perhaps matching TRBD1 (5 bases). The CDR3 extends over 12 amino acids. The V end lost 2 bases, the J end lost 12 bases, and 13 bases lay between the germline ends. The germline CDR1 and CDR2 sequences are MNHEY and SMNVEV (reference sequence). The CDR3 spells CASSLGLGPHTF. DNA of the CDR3: TGTGCCAGCAGTTTAGGACTGGGGCCCCACACCTTC.

Notes on this clonotype: This could be a read error, since a much larger clone is one nucleotide away. J is TRBJ2-7 and V is TRBV6-1, with a tentative D call TRBD1 (5 bases). Deletions cut 6 bases from V and 7 bases from J, with 16 bases between. From germline, CDR1 is MNHNS and CDR2 SASEGT. The CDR3 covers 13 residues. The CDR3 sequence: CASRWGTIREQYF. The CDR3 DNA sequence: TGTGCCAGCAGGTGGGGCACCATACGAGAGCAGTACTTC.

This clonotype was seen only a few times. The J gene is TRBJ2-2, the V gene TRBV7-9, with D perhaps TRBD2 (5 bases). From germline, CDR1 is SEHNR and CDR2 FQNEAQ (reference sequence). The CDR3 has 14 residues. Trimming removed 3 bases from V and 4 bases from J, with 9 bases in between. The CDR3 sequence is CASSFGGATGELFF. The DNA of the CDR3 is TGTGCCAGCAGCTTTGGAGGTGCCACCGGGGAGCTGTTTTTT.

This clonotype was seen a handful of times. The CDR3 protein is CASSWISDSGNTIYF. For the CDR3, the DNA is TGTGCCAGCAGCTGGATCTCAGACTCTGGAAACACCATATATTTT. The J gene is TRBJ1-3, the V gene TRBV7-2; D uncertain. The length of the CDR3 is 15 residues. Trimming pared 4 bases from V and 0 bases from J, leaving 10 bases between. The germline gives CDR1 SGHTA, CDR2 FQGNSA.

This clonotype was seen ten or more times. At one of its ends the junction is not consistent with the germline gene, which may arise from a read error. The chain joins TRBV5-1 to TRBJ2-5; 8 nucleotides align to TRBD1. The CDR3 loop spans 14 amino acids. Germline V gene data show CDR1 as SGHRS and CDR2 as YFSETQ. CDR3 nucleotide sequence: TGTGCCAGCAGCTTACAGGGGGTCGGGGAGACCCAGTACTTC. It yields the protein CASSLQGVGETQYF.

This clonotype was observed a handful of times. The V gene is TRBV4-1, the J gene TRBJ1-3; TRBD1 aligns across 12 bases. Germline V gene sequence: CDR1 MGHRA, CDR2 YSYEKL. CDR3 length equals 19 residues. V trimming: 4 bases; J trimming: 2 bases; junction bases outside the gene matches: 12. The CDR3 DNA is TGCGCCAGCAGCCGCTCTGATGGGGGACAGGGGGCAACTGGAAACACCATATATTTT. Protein product: CASSRSDGGQGATGNTIYF.

The genes are TRBV7-9 and TRBJ2-7, with D perhaps matching TRBD1 or TRBD2 (5 bases each). This CDR3 comprises 15 residues. Germline V gives CDR1 SEHNR, CDR2 FQNEAQ (reference sequence). V shed 3 bases and J shed 4 bases, with 16 bases lying between them. CDR3 nucleotides: TGTGCCAGCAGCTTGGACGGGACCTCACCGTACGAGCAGTACTTC. Protein product: CASSLDGTSPYEQYF.

The sample holds many counts of this clonotype. V usage is TRBV20-1 and J usage is TRBJ1-2, with 9 bases that match TRBD1. The V gene's germline CDR1 is DFQATT and CDR2 SNEGSKA (reference sequence). Trimming at V came to 1 base and at J to 3 bases, leaving 6 bases not matched to a gene. The CDR3 runs to 15 residues. CDR3 sequence reads: CSARVRDREDYGYTF. The CDR3 DNA reads TGCAGTGCTAGAGTCAGGGACAGGGAAGACTATGGCTACACCTTC.

The rearrangement joins TRBV30 to TRBJ2-3, with D unclear. The CDR3 is made up of 12 amino acids. Trimming took off 2 bases at V and 6 bases at J, with 9 bases between the two ends. In germline, CDR1 is GTSNPN, CDR2 SVGIG (reference sequence). This chain's CDR3 is CAWSPLADTQYF. In DNA, the CDR3 is TGTGCCTGGAGTCCCTTGGCGGATACGCAGTATTTT.

This clonotype was recorded at least ten times. This rearrangement joins TRBV12-3 or TRBV12-4 to TRBJ2-7; D tentatively reads TRBD1 or TRBD2 (5 bases each). The CDR3 runs to 13 residues. Trimming took off 1 base at V and 5 bases at J, with 9 bases between the two ends. The chain's CDR3 is CASSLVGDHEQYF. CDR3 DNA: TGTGCCAGCAGTTTAGTGGGGGACCACGAGCAGTACTTC.

The chain links TRBV5-1 to TRBJ1-1; maybe TRBD1 (5 bases). CDR1 is SGHRS, CDR2 YFSETQ, per germline. This CDR3 contains 15 residues. The V end lost 2 bases, the J end lost 1 base, and 12 bases lay between the germline ends. CDR3 DNA: TGCGCCAGCAGCTTAGGTGACAGACAGAACACTGAAGCTTTCTTT. It specifies CASSLGDRQNTEAFF.

In this sample, this clonotype turned up a few times. The V gene is TRBV20-1, the J gene TRBJ1-3, with D perhaps matching TRBD1 (6 bases). Trimming shortened V by 6 bases and J by 2 bases, and 17 bases separated the two germline ends. Per germline, CDR1 DFQATT and CDR2 SNEGSKA (reference sequence). This CDR3 contains 15 residues. The DNA for the CDR3 is TGCAGTGCCGGAACGAGACAGGCCCCTGGAAACACCATATATTTT. The encoded protein is CSAGTRQAPGNTIYF.

This chain uses TRBV25-1 with TRBJ2-2; D is uncertain. V was pared by 1 base and J by 3 bases, with 3 bases between. The CDR3 contains 13 residues. Germline loops: CDR1 MGHDK, CDR2 SYGVNS. CDR3 nucleotides: TGTGCCAGCAGTGAATCCTACACCGGGGAGCTGTTTTTT. It codes for CASSESYTGELFF.

At least ten counts were recorded for this clonotype. The chain couples TRBV12-3 or TRBV12-4 to TRBJ2-7; D gene uncertain. The CDR3 runs 12 residues. The V gene lost 5 bases and the J gene lost 4 bases, with 9 bases spanning the gap. The CDR3: CASSEAGYEQYF. The CDR3 DNA follows: TGTGCCAGCAGTGAGGCAGGATACGAGCAGTACTTC.

This clonotype was seen a few times. The chain links TRBV9 to TRBJ1-1; TRBD1 is a possible D gene (5 bases). The CDR3 runs 13 residues. CDR1 and CDR2 from the germline V gene are SGDLS and YYNGEE. Deletions cut 5 bases from V and 7 bases from J, with 15 bases between. CDR3 DNA: TGTGCCAGCAGTTCAGGGATCGGAGGTGAAGCTTTCTTT. It is translated as CASSSGIGGEAFF.